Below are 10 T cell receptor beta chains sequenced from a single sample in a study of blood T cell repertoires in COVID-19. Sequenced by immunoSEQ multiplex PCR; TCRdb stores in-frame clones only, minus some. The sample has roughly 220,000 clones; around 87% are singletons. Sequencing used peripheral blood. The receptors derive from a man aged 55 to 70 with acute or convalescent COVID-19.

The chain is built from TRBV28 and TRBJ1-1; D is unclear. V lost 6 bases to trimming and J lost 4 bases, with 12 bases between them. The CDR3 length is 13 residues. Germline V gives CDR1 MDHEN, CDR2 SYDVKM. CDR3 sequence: CASSGPGGTEAFF. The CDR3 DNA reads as TGTGCCAGCAGCGGTCCGGGAGGCACTGAAGCTTTCTTT.

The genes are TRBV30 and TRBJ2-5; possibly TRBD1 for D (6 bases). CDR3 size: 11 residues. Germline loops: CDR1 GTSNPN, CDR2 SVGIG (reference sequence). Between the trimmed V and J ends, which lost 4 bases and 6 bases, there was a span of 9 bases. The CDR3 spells CAWNRAKTQYF. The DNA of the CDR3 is TGTGCCTGGAACAGGGCGAAGACCCAGTACTTC. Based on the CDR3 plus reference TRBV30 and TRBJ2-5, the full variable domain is SQTIHQWPATLVQPVGSPLSLECTVEGTSNPNLYWYRQAAGRGLQLLFYSVGIGQISSEVPQNLSASRPQDRQFILSSKKLLLSDSGFYLCAWNRAKTQYFGPGTRLLVL.

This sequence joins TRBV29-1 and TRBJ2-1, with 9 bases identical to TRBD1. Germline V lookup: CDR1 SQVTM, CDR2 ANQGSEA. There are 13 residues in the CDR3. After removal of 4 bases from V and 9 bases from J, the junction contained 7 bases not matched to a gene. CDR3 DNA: TGCAGCGTTGCCGTGGGGACAGGGCGTGAGCAGTTCTTC. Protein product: CSVAVGTGREQFF.

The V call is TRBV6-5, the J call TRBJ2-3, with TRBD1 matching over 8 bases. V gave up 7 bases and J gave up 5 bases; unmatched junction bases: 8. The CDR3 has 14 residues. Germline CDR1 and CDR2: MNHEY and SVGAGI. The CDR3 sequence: CASTRTGLEDTQYF. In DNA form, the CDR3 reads TGTGCCAGCACCCGGACAGGGTTGGAAGATACGCAGTATTTT.

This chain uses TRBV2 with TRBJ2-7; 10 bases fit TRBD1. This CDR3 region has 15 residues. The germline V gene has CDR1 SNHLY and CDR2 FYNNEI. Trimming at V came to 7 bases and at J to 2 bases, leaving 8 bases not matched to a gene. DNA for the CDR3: TGTGCCAGCACCGAGCCGGGACAGGGGACCTACGAGCAGTACTTC. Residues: CASTEPGQGTYEQYF.

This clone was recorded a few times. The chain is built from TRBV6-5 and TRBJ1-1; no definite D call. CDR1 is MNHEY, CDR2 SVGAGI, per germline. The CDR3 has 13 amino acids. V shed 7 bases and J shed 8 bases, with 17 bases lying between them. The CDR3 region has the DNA TGTGCCAGCATGGAAAACAGTCCAATGGAAGCTTTCTTT. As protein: CASMENSPMEAFF.

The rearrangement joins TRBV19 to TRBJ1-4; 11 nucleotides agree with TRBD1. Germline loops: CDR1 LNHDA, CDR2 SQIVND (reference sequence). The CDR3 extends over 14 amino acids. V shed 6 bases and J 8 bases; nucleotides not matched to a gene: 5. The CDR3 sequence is CASSPGQGVEKLFF. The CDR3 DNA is TGTGCCAGTAGCCCGGGACAGGGGGTCGAAAAACTGTTTTTT.

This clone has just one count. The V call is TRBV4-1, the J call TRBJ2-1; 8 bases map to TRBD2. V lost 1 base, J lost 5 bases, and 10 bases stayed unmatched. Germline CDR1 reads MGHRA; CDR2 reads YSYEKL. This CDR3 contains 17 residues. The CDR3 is CASSQVPAGGANNEQFF. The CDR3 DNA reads TGCGCCAGCAGCCAAGTCCCCGCCGGGGGGGCGAACAATGAGCAGTTCTTC.

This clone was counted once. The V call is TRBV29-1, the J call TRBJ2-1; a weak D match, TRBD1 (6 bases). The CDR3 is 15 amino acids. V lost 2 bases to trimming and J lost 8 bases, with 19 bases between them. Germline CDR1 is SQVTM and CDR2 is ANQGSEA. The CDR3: CSVEMGRGKFYEQFF. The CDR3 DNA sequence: TGCAGCGTTGAAATGGGCAGGGGAAAATTTTATGAGCAGTTCTTC.

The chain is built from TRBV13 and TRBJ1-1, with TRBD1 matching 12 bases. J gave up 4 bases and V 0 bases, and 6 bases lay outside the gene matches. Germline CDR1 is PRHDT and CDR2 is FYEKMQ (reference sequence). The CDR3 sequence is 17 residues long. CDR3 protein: CASSLGGTGGSGTEAFF. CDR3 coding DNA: TGTGCCAGCAGCTTAGGGGGGACAGGGGGCTCCGGCACTGAAGCTTTCTTT.